This is a list of T cell receptor beta chains from one sample in a study of T cell changes during pregnancy in multiple sclerosis. Sequencing was performed with immunoSEQ multiplex PCR; in TCRdb, only in-frame clones are kept and a portion is missing. The sample lists nearly 60,000 clones; 75% to 95% were seen once. The sequencing used CD4+ T cells from peripheral blood mononuclear cells, collected after pregnancy. These receptors all stem from a female donor in good health, enrolled as a control in a pregnancy study. Each CDR3 is given with its conserved first and last residue. The D gene is left open where the match is weak. Expanded clones are given a class, and other clones once, few, many or no size at all.

size	length	J	V	D	CDR3	DNA
NA	13	TRBJ1-3	TRBV11-1	NA	CASRPSSGNTIYF	TGTGCCAGCAGGCCGAGCTCTGGAAACACCATATATTTT
NA	14	TRBJ1-6	TRBV7-9	NA	CASSSGTFTSPLHF	TGTGCCAGCAGCTCCGGGACATTCACTTCACCCCTCCACTTT
NA	14	TRBJ2-5	TRBV6-6	NA	CASSSQALQETQYF	TGTGCCAGCAGTTCCCAGGCGCTCCAAGAGACCCAGTACTTC
NA	15	TRBJ1-1	TRBV7-9	NA	CASSPPAGRYTEAFF	TGTGCCAGCAGTCCCCCAGCGGGCAGGTACACTGAAGCTTTCTTT
NA	15	TRBJ1-5	TRBV11-2	TRBD1	CASSKTGAEYQPQHF	TGTGCCAGCAGTAAAACAGGGGCCGAATATCAGCCCCAGCATTTT
NA	14	TRBJ1-1	TRBV2	NA	CASRRQEWDTEAFF	TGTGCCAGCAGAAGACAAGAATGGGACACTGAAGCTTTCTTT
NA	13	TRBJ1-1	TRBV6-1	NA	CASKTQMNTEAFF	TGTGCCAGCAAAACACAGATGAACACTGAAGCTTTCTTT
NA	11	TRBJ1-2	TRBV20-1	NA	CSAQTVRGYTF	TGCAGTGCTCAGACCGTGAGGGGCTACACCTTC
NA	15	TRBJ1-6	TRBV18	NA	CASSPSVAVNSPLHF	TGTGCCAGCTCACCGTCAGTGGCAGTTAATTCACCCCTCCACTTT
NA	12	TRBJ2-5	TRBV7-9	NA	CASSDRQETQYF	TGTGCCAGCAGCGACAGACAAGAGACCCAGTACTTC
NA	14	TRBJ1-1	TRBV2	TRBD1	CASRRTGMGTEAFF	TGTGCCAGCAGGAGGACAGGGATGGGCACTGAAGCTTTCTTT
NA	16	TRBJ1-6	TRBV5-1	NA	CASRILPGEGDSPLHF	TGCGCCAGCAGGATCCTCCCCGGGGAAGGAGATTCACCCCTCCACTTT
NA	19	TRBJ2-3	TRBV9	NA	CASSPLGGVSLISTDTQYF	TGTGCCAGCAGCCCACTAGGGGGGGTGTCACTGATTAGCACAGATACGCAGTATTTT
NA	16	TRBJ1-4	TRBV7-8	NA	CASSTFSDSPNEKLFF	TGTGCCAGCAGCACATTCTCGGACAGTCCTAATGAAAAACTGTTTTTT
NA	14	TRBJ2-2	TRBV7-2	TRBD1	CASSSGQITGELFF	TGTGCCAGCAGCTCGGGACAGATCACCGGGGAGCTGTTTTTT
NA	15	TRBJ2-7	TRBV7-2	TRBD2	CASSLGSGTSYEQYF	TGTGCCAGCAGCTTAGGGAGCGGGACCTCCTACGAGCAGTACTTC
NA	18	TRBJ1-6	TRBV7-9	NA	CASSLVGANEAYNSPLHF	TGTGCCAGCAGCTTAGTTGGGGCCAACGAGGCCTATAATTCACCCCTCCACTTT
few	14	TRBJ1-5	TRBV19	TRBD1	CAISDRGLAQPQHF	TGTGCCATTTCCGACAGGGGCTTAGCTCAGCCCCAGCATTTT
few	12	TRBJ1-1	TRBV19	NA	CASTNRYTEAFF	TGTGCCAGTACCAACAGGTACACTGAAGCTTTCTTT
NA	11	TRBJ1-2	TRBV29-1	NA	CSVDRNYGYTF	TGCAGCGTCGACAGGAACTATGGCTACACCTTC
NA	13	TRBJ1-6	TRBV5-1	NA	CASGSGNDSPLHF	TGCGCCAGCGGTTCGGGGAATGATTCACCCCTCCACTTT
NA	17	TRBJ2-4	TRBV11-2	TRBD2	CASSLDSGLAGGVIQYF	TGTGCCAGCAGCTTAGATTCGGGGCTAGCGGGGGGGGTAATTCAGTACTTC
NA	15	TRBJ1-2	TRBV5-4	NA	CASSLYRQGNYGYTF	TGTGCCAGCAGCTTATACCGTCAGGGGAACTATGGCTACACCTTC
NA	14	TRBJ1-1	TRBV7-9	TRBD1	CASSSGTDVGEAFF	TGTGCCAGCAGTTCCGGGACAGACGTTGGTGAAGCTTTCTTT
NA	16	TRBJ2-5	TRBV6-1	NA	CASSVSFGSPEETQYF	TGTGCCAGCAGTGTTTCGTTTGGGAGTCCCGAAGAGACCCAGTACTTC
once	15	TRBJ1-1	TRBV2	NA	CASSIYGGGSTEAFF	TGTGCCAGCAGTATTTACGGGGGGGGGAGCACTGAAGCTTTCTTT
NA	15	TRBJ2-1	TRBV4-2	TRBD2	CASIERGNHYNEQFF	TGTGCCAGCATCGAGCGGGGGAACCACTACAATGAGCAGTTCTTC
NA	14	TRBJ1-2	TRBV6-1	TRBD1	CASSADRGDYGYTF	TGTGCCAGCAGTGCGGACAGGGGGGACTATGGCTACACCTTC
once	16	TRBJ2-7	TRBV7-2	NA	CASSSQGAGGIYEQYF	TGTGCCAGCAGCTCACAGGGGGCGGGGGGCATTTACGAGCAGTACTTC